Each of the 28 T cell receptor beta chains below was sequenced from the same sample in a study of control samples from healthy donors and cancer patients. Generated by immunoSEQ multiplex PCR, the TCRdb table keeps only in-frame clones and is missing some. The table records some 35,000 clones, roughly 92% of them present only once. Material for sequencing was PBMCs. The receptors stem from a man aged 40-49 years with colorectal cancer.

This chain links TRBV5-8 with TRBJ1-1; D possibly corresponds to TRBD1 (6 bases). In germline, CDR1 is SGHTS, CDR2 YDEGEE. V gave up 1 base and J gave up 5 bases, with 9 bases separating them. The CDR3 is 13 residues long. CDR3 region: CASSLTGQTEAFF. CDR3 DNA sequence: TGTGCCAGCAGCTTGACAGGGCAGACTGAAGCTTTCTTT.

V usage is TRBV7-8 and J usage is TRBJ2-5, with D uncertain. Trimming took off 5 bases at V and 0 bases at J, with 7 bases between the two ends. The CDR3 is 13 residues long. Germline CDR1 reads SGHVS; CDR2 reads FQNEAQ. The CDR3 protein is CASSNSYQETQYF. CDR3 DNA: TGTGCCAGCAGCAACTCGTACCAAGAGACCCAGTACTTC.

This clone was counted a single time. This chain uses TRBV11-3 with TRBJ2-5, with D hard to call. CDR3 length: 14 residues. Trimming took 0 bases from V and 4 from J, leaving 9 bases between them. From germline, CDR1 is SGHNT and CDR2 YENEEA. In DNA form, the CDR3 reads TGTGCCAGCAGCTTAGATTGGGGTCGAGAGACCCAGTACTTC. Protein: CASSLDWGRETQYF.

The chain is built from TRBV6-6 and TRBJ1-2; D unclear. Looked up from germline, CDR1 is MNHNY and CDR2 is SVGAGI (reference sequence). This CDR3 has 17 amino acids. Trimming removed 5 bases at V and 0 bases at J, with 19 bases between. CDR3 DNA sequence: TGTGCCAGCAGTCCAACTCCATCCAAAACCTCTAACTATGGCTACACCTTC. Its translation is CASSPTPSKTSNYGYTF.

The chain recombines TRBV12-3 or TRBV12-4 with TRBJ1-1; D gene ambiguous. The CDR3 spans 13 residues. With 2 bases removed from V and 7 bases from J, the gap between germline ends came to 11 bases. The CDR3 DNA reads TGTGCCAGCAGTTTAAATATCGTAAGTGAAGCTTTCTTT. Residues: CASSLNIVSEAFF.

Only a few counts were recorded for this clone. Here the CDR3 reads CASSVQGLNEQFF. For the CDR3, the DNA is TGTGCCAGCAGCGTCCAAGGGCTGAATGAGCAGTTCTTC. This chain uses TRBV11-3 with TRBJ2-1; no clear D. Looked up from germline, CDR1 is SGHNT and CDR2 is YENEEA. There are 13 residues in the CDR3. V was clipped by 5 bases and J by 7 bases, with 12 bases between them. Full variable domain (rest looked up from reference TRBV11-3 and TRBJ2-1): EAGVVQSPRYKIIEKKQPVAFWCNPISGHNTLYWYLQNLGQGPELLIRYENEEAVDDSQLPKDRFSAERLKGVDSTLKIQPAELGDSAVYLCASSVQGLNEQFFGPGTRLTVL.

This chain links TRBV15 with TRBJ1-1; 8 nucleotides match TRBD1. Germline CDR1 and CDR2: LNHNV and YYDKDF (reference sequence). V dropped 8 bases and J dropped 2; count of bases not matched to a gene: 4. The CDR3 sequence is 13 residues long. Written as DNA, the CDR3 is TGTGCCACCCGGACAGGGATTAACACTGAAGCTTTCTTT. It codes for CATRTGINTEAFF.

This chain uses TRBV19 with TRBJ2-7, with D possibly being TRBD1 or TRBD2 (5 bases each). Germline V gene sequence: CDR1 LNHDA, CDR2 SQIVND (reference sequence). This CDR3 has 15 residues. V was cut by 3 bases and J by 0 bases, with 12 bases left in between. The CDR3 region has the DNA TGTGCCAGTAGTATGAGGGGTGAGAACTCCTACGAGCAGTACTTC. Amino acid sequence: CASSMRGENSYEQYF.

V usage is TRBV6-5 and J usage is TRBJ1-5, with D uncertain. V was cut by 8 bases and J by 2 bases, with 13 bases left in between. Germline V gene data show CDR1 as MNHEY and CDR2 as SVGAGI. CDR3 length equals 14 residues. The CDR3 is CASSSGEGNQPQHF. In DNA, the CDR3 is TGTGCCAGCTCGTCCGGGGAAGGCAATCAGCCCCAGCATTTT.

This chain uses TRBV11-2 with TRBJ2-7; D possibly corresponds to TRBD1 (6 bases). The CDR3 runs 17 residues. Germline lookup yields CDR1 SGHAT and CDR2 FQNNGV. The ends were cut back, 3 bases at V and 0 bases at J, with 18 bases in the middle. The CDR3 reads CASSLMLTGPSSYEQYF. The CDR3 DNA reads as TGTGCCAGCAGCTTGATGCTCACAGGGCCCAGCTCCTACGAGCAGTACTTC.

The chain has TRBV19 and TRBJ2-1; 12 bases fit TRBD2. The CDR3 length is 17 residues. J lost 5 bases, V lost 5 bases, and 10 bases had no gene match. Germline V gene lookup returns CDR1 LNHDA and CDR2 SQIVND (reference sequence). The CDR3 is CASSPHPRLAGDNEQFF. CDR3 bases: TGTGCCAGTAGTCCCCACCCTCGACTAGCGGGGGACAATGAGCAGTTCTTC.

V is TRBV11-3 and J is TRBJ2-3, with 7 bases matching TRBD2. The CDR3 length is 14 residues. Looked up from germline, CDR1 is SGHNT and CDR2 is YENEEA. The V and J ends lost 2 bases and 1 base, in that order; junction bases with no gene match: 0. CDR3 amino acids: CASSLTSGTDTQYF. Here the CDR3 DNA reads TGTGCCAGCAGCTTAACTAGCGGCACAGATACGCAGTATTTT. The full variable domain, its missing parts supplied by reference TRBV11-3 and TRBJ2-3, is EAGVVQSPRYKIIEKKQPVAFWCNPISGHNTLYWYLQNLGQGPELLIRYENEEAVDDSQLPKDRFSAERLKGVDSTLKIQPAELGDSAVYLCASSLTSGTDTQYFGPGTRLTVL.

V is TRBV3-1 (or the pseudogene TRBV3-2) and J is TRBJ2-7; perhaps TRBD2 as D (5 bases). CDR1 is LGHDT, CDR2 YNNKEL, per germline (reference sequence). The CDR3 is 17 residues long. The V end lost 1 base, the J end lost 1 base, and 17 bases lay between the germline ends. The CDR3 DNA sequence: TGTGCCAGCAGCCAAGTTTCCCTATTTCGGAGGTCCTACGAGCAGTACTTC. Its translation: CASSQVSLFRRSYEQYF.

This rearrangement joins TRBV20-1 to TRBJ1-2; D remains ambiguous. This CDR3 is built from 14 residues. Trimming removed 3 bases at V and 0 bases at J, with 11 bases between. Germline V gives CDR1 DFQATT, CDR2 SNEGSKA (reference sequence). CDR3 protein: CSASRLGTNYGYTF. The CDR3 bases are TGCAGTGCTAGTAGGTTGGGCACTAACTATGGCTACACCTTC.

CDR3 sequence reads: CASSRPGEKYEQYF. The CDR3 bases are TGTGCCAGCAGCCGCCCGGGGGAGAAATACGAGCAGTACTTC. The chain links TRBV3-1 (or the pseudogene TRBV3-2) to TRBJ2-7; D possibly corresponds to TRBD2 (6 bases). The CDR3 length is 14 residues. With 4 bases removed from V and 4 bases from J, the gap between germline ends came to 14 bases. Germline lookup yields CDR1 LGHDT and CDR2 YNNKEL (reference sequence).

The chain carries TRBV15 and TRBJ2-5; 12 bases line up with TRBD1. CDR1 LNHNV and CDR2 YYDKDF come from the germline V gene (reference sequence). The CDR3 extends over 15 amino acids. Trimming took 4 bases from V and 5 from J; bases not matched to a gene: 5. This CDR3 reads CATSTGTGGAETQYF. As DNA, the CDR3 is TGTGCCACCAGCACCGGGACAGGGGGCGCGGAGACCCAGTACTTC.

The chain employs TRBV9 and TRBJ2-3, with D perhaps matching TRBD1 or TRBD2 (5 bases each). The germline CDR1 and CDR2 sequences are SGDLS and YYNGEE. This CDR3 is built from 15 residues. V was cut by 0 bases and J by 4 bases, with 12 bases left in between. In DNA form, the CDR3 reads TGTGCCAGCAGCGTAGCTCCCGGGGCCGCAGATACGCAGTATTTT. It codes for CASSVAPGAADTQYF.

This chain uses TRBV3-1 (or the pseudogene TRBV3-2) with TRBJ1-1; D is unclear. The V end lost 4 bases, the J end lost 0 bases, and 12 bases lay between the germline ends. The length of the CDR3 is 15 residues. Per germline, CDR1 LGHDT and CDR2 YNNKEL (reference sequence). The CDR3 region is CASSRLGGVNTEAFF. The CDR3 DNA is TGTGCCAGCAGCCGATTGGGTGGGGTGAACACTGAAGCTTTCTTT.

This rearrangement joins TRBV6-1 to TRBJ1-5, with 7 bases lining up with TRBD1. Germline lookup yields CDR1 MNHNS and CDR2 SASEGT. The CDR3 sequence is 15 residues long. Unmatched junction bases numbered 5, after V lost 1 base and J lost 5 bases. CDR3 in DNA: TGTGCCAGCAGTGAAGGAGGGGGCGACCATCAGCCCCAGCATTTT. Translation: CASSEGGGDHQPQHF.

V usage is TRBV18 and J usage is TRBJ1-2; TRBD1 matches 9 bases. Germline values: CDR1 KGHSH, CDR2 LQKENI. The CDR3 has 15 residues. V dropped 3 bases and J dropped 0; count of bases not matched to a gene: 2. The DNA for the CDR3 is TGTGCCAGCTCACCTGGACAGGGGCCTAACTATGGCTACACCTTC. This encodes CASSPGQGPNYGYTF.

The count of this clone is one. The chain joins TRBV18 to TRBJ2-3, with D hard to call. The CDR3 has 15 residues. V shed 3 bases and J shed 0 bases, with 10 bases lying between them. CDR1 is KGHSH, CDR2 LQKENI, per germline. This CDR3 is CASSPLPSSTDTQYF. The CDR3, as DNA: TGTGCCAGCTCACCTCTTCCCTCTAGCACAGATACGCAGTATTTT.

The chain carries TRBV19 and TRBJ1-5; D is unresolved. Germline values: CDR1 LNHDA, CDR2 SQIVND (reference sequence). With 8 bases removed from V and 0 bases from J, the gap between germline ends came to 20 bases. CDR3 size: 17 residues. CDR3 region: CASGGGPHLYSNQPQHF. Written as DNA, the CDR3 is TGTGCCAGTGGAGGCGGACCGCACCTCTATAGCAATCAGCCCCAGCATTTT.

This chain links TRBV2 with TRBJ1-1, with D possibly matching TRBD1 (6 bases). V dropped 4 bases and J dropped 5 bases, with 8 bases sitting between them. The germline gives CDR1 SNHLY, CDR2 FYNNEI. This CDR3 has 12 residues. CDR3 residues: CASSAQGTEAFF. CDR3 in DNA: TGTGCCAGCAGTGCTCAGGGGACTGAAGCTTTCTTT.

The chain uses TRBV14 and TRBJ1-2; 8 bases align to TRBD1. There are 13 residues in the CDR3. The ends lost 1 base at V and 14 bases at J; junction bases unmatched: 9. Looked up from germline, CDR1 is SGHDN and CDR2 is FVKESK. CDR3: CASSQGTGSLGTF. Written as DNA, the CDR3 is TGTGCCAGCAGCCAAGGGACAGGGTCGCTAGGAACCTTC.

The chain links TRBV4-3 to TRBJ1-6; D unresolved. The V end was cut by 0 bases, the J end by 5 bases, with 8 bases between. The CDR3 loop spans 15 amino acids. The V gene's germline CDR1 is LGHNA and CDR2 YSLEER. CDR3 nucleotide sequence: TGCGCCAGCAGCCAAGAAACCGGGGATAATTCACCCCTCCACTTT. Translating gives CASSQETGDNSPLHF.

This chain connects TRBV7-9 to TRBJ1-2; TRBD1 matches 7 bases. V shed 6 bases, J shed 0 bases, and the junction held 16 bases outside the gene matches. The CDR3 is made up of 18 amino acids. Germline V lookup: CDR1 SEHNR, CDR2 FQNEAQ (reference sequence). CDR3 amino acids: CASSNPDRNYSPNYGYTF. For the CDR3, the DNA is TGTGCCAGCAGTAATCCGGACAGGAACTATAGTCCTAACTATGGCTACACCTTC.

J is TRBJ2-5 and V is TRBV9; 10 bases fit TRBD1. The CDR3 has 16 amino acids. Germline assignment: CDR1 SGDLS and CDR2 YYNGEE. J gave up 5 bases and V 0 bases, and 7 bases lay outside the gene matches. The CDR3 DNA sequence: TGTGCCAGCAGCGTAGGGGGGACAGGGGTTCGTGAGACCCAGTACTTC. It specifies CASSVGGTGVRETQYF.

This sequence joins TRBV18 and TRBJ2-7, with D perhaps matching TRBD1 (6 bases). Between the trimmed V and J ends, which lost 4 bases and 3 bases, there was a span of 7 bases. The germline CDR1 and CDR2 sequences are KGHSH and LQKENI. The CDR3 totals 12 residues. The CDR3 is CASSQQGYEQYF. CDR3 bases: TGTGCCAGCTCACAACAGGGCTACGAGCAGTACTTC.